Listed here are 23 T cell receptor beta chains from one sample, sequenced in a study of OX40 agonist ivuxolimab in advanced cancers. Data came from immunoSEQ multiplex PCR; TCRdb stores just in-frame clones and leaves some out. This table holds about 80,000 clones, about four fifths found once. The sample was CD4+ or CD8+ T cells sorted from blood, taken in a trial of the OX40 agonist ivuxolimab. Receptors originate from an adult with an advanced solid tumor such as melanoma, head and neck, liver or kidney cancer.

V is TRBV6-6 and J is TRBJ2-2; TRBD1 agrees at 7 bases. Germline trimming cut 5 bases from V and 0 bases from J; bases unmatched to any gene: 3. The germline V gene has CDR1 MNHNY and CDR2 SVGAGI (reference sequence). The CDR3 is made up of 15 amino acids. The CDR3: CASSPQGPNTGELFF. In nucleotides, the CDR3 is TGTGCCAGCAGTCCACAGGGGCCGAACACCGGGGAGCTGTTTTTT.

This chain connects TRBV15 to TRBJ1-2, with a tentative D call TRBD1 (6 bases). The V gene's germline CDR1 is LNHNV and CDR2 YYDKDF (reference sequence). The CDR3 is 14 amino acids. V was trimmed by 2 bases and J by 8 bases, leaving 15 bases between them. CDR3 DNA: TGTGCCACCAGCAGAAACTTCCAGGGGAGAGGCTACACCTTC. It codes for CATSRNFQGRGYTF.

This clone appeared a single time. The rearrangement links TRBV10-2 to TRBJ2-5, with D unresolved. The CDR3 is 15 residues long. Germline values: CDR1 WSHSY, CDR2 SAAADI. V was clipped by 4 bases and J by 4 bases, with 16 bases between them. CDR3 sequence reads: CASSVGSQKGETQYF. Written as DNA, the CDR3 is TGCGCCAGCAGTGTTGGGTCCCAGAAAGGAGAGACCCAGTACTTC.

The gene calls are TRBV6-6 and TRBJ1-1; D unclear. CDR3 length: 13 residues. The V end lost 4 bases, the J end lost 1 base, and 7 bases lay between the germline ends. Germline V lookup: CDR1 MNHNY, CDR2 SVGAGI (reference sequence). The CDR3 is CASSSWSNTEAFF. The CDR3 coding sequence is TGTGCCAGCAGTTCCTGGTCGAACACTGAAGCTTTCTTT.

This sequence joins TRBV19 and TRBJ2-1; D ambiguous. With 4 bases removed from V and 6 bases from J, the gap between germline ends came to 10 bases. Germline CDR1 and CDR2: LNHDA and SQIVND (reference sequence). The CDR3 is made up of 13 amino acids. This chain's CDR3 is CASSTTLGNEQFF. The CDR3 nucleotides are TGTGCCAGTAGTACAACTCTGGGCAATGAGCAGTTCTTC.

The chain has TRBV7-9 and TRBJ1-1; 7 bases line up with TRBD1. Per the germline V gene, CDR1 is SEHNR and CDR2 is FQNEAQ (reference sequence). This CDR3 comprises 15 residues. V dropped 1 base and J dropped 5; count of bases not matched to a gene: 7. The CDR3 loop reads CASSLDTGAWTEAFF. The CDR3 bases are TGTGCCAGCAGCTTAGACACAGGGGCCTGGACTGAAGCTTTCTTT.

J is TRBJ2-5 and V is TRBV30; 10 bases fit TRBD1. Germline lookup yields CDR1 GTSNPN and CDR2 SVGIG (reference sequence). The V segment lost 0 bases and the J segment 4 bases; nucleotides outside the gene matches: 8. The CDR3 has 16 amino acids. The CDR3, as DNA: TGTGCCTGGAGTGTACTGCGGGACAGGGGAAGAGAGACCCAGTACTTC. Protein sequence: CAWSVLRDRGRETQYF.

The V gene is TRBV5-1, the J gene TRBJ2-3; 9 nucleotides align to TRBD1. Germline V gene sequence: CDR1 SGHRS, CDR2 YFSETQ. The CDR3 contains 15 residues. V shed 0 bases, J shed 6 bases, and the junction held 5 bases outside the gene matches. CDR3 DNA: TGCGCCAGCAGCTTGGGAGGGACAGGGTCGGATACGCAGTATTTT. As protein: CASSLGGTGSDTQYF.

CDR3 DNA: TGTGCCAGCAGCTTATCCGGCGGGGAGAGCACAGATACGCAGTATTTT. Encoded protein: CASSLSGGESTDTQYF. The chain employs TRBV7-2 and TRBJ2-3; the D gene is possibly TRBD2 (6 bases). Germline values: CDR1 SGHTA, CDR2 FQGNSA. V lost 2 bases and J lost 0, with 12 bases in between. This CDR3 region has 16 residues.

The genes are TRBV5-4 and TRBJ2-2, with 12 bases that match TRBD2. Losses at the gene ends were 4 bases for V and 5 bases for J; bases not matched to a gene: 9. Germline CDR1 SGHNT, CDR2 YYREEE (reference sequence). CDR3 length: 17 amino acids. CDR3 DNA sequence: TGTGCCAGCAGCGCTAGCGGGGGGGCGACGGGGACCGGGGAGCTGTTTTTT. This encodes CASSASGGATGTGELFF.

The gene calls are TRBV6-6 and TRBJ1-5, with no clear D. V was shortened by 3 bases and J by 0 bases, with 3 bases between the two germline ends. Germline V CDR1 and CDR2: MNHNY, SVGAGI (reference sequence). The CDR3 is 13 amino acids. The CDR3 DNA reads TGTGCCAGCAGTTATAATAGCAATCAGCCCCAGCATTTT. Its translation: CASSYNSNQPQHF.

V is TRBV5-5 and J is TRBJ2-7; D uncertain. CDR3 size: 16 residues. The ends were cut back, 0 bases at V and 0 bases at J, with 13 bases in the middle. Germline CDR1 SGHKS, CDR2 YYEKEE (reference sequence). CDR3 DNA: TGTGCCAGCAGCTTGGAAGTGTCGACATACTCCTACGAGCAGTACTTC. Translation gives CASSLEVSTYSYEQYF.

V and J are TRBV7-2 and TRBJ2-2; the D gene is possibly TRBD2 (6 bases). The V and J ends lost 5 bases and 4 bases respectively, with 26 bases between them. This CDR3 has 19 residues. Germline V gene sequence: CDR1 SGHTA, CDR2 FQGNSA. The chain's CDR3 is CASSTTSITGVRVTGELFF. For the CDR3, the DNA is TGTGCCAGCAGCACCACATCTATCACGGGGGTCAGGGTCACCGGGGAGCTGTTTTTT.

The rearrangement links TRBV2 to TRBJ1-4, with no clear D. V was trimmed by 7 bases and J by 7 bases, leaving 19 bases between them. Germline V lookup: CDR1 SNHLY, CDR2 FYNNEI. This CDR3 has 15 amino acids. CDR3 loop: CASTDPRRRGEKLFF. In nucleotides, the CDR3 is TGTGCCAGCACGGACCCCCGGCGGCGCGGTGAAAAACTGTTTTTT.

DNA for the CDR3: TGCGCCAGCAGCTTGGGGACAGGGGATGGGGAGACCCAGTACTTC. Its translation: CASSLGTGDGETQYF. The chain couples TRBV4-3 to TRBJ2-5; TRBD1 matches at 10 bases. The CDR3 extends over 15 amino acids. The J segment lost 5 bases and the V segment lost 5 bases, leaving 8 bases of the junction unmatched. Germline assignment: CDR1 LGHNA and CDR2 YSLEER.

This clone was recorded a few times. The chain combines TRBV19 with TRBJ2-5; 8 positions match TRBD1. CDR3 length: 17 amino acids. The germline gives CDR1 LNHDA, CDR2 SQIVND (reference sequence). V shed 2 bases and J 2 bases; nucleotides not matched to a gene: 10. CDR3 nucleotide sequence: TGTGCCAGTAGTATATTTGGGCAGGGGGCGCCTCAAGAGACCCAGTACTTC. This codes for CASSIFGQGAPQETQYF.

This sequence joins TRBV28 and TRBJ2-5; no clear D gene. V was pared by 7 bases and J by 0 bases, with 15 bases between. This CDR3 region has 15 residues. The germline gives CDR1 MDHEN, CDR2 SYDVKM. This chain's CDR3 is CASKTNAVYQETQYF. CDR3 DNA: TGTGCCAGCAAAACCAATGCGGTGTACCAAGAGACCCAGTACTTC.

V is TRBV19 and J is TRBJ1-1, with a possible D match to TRBD1 (5 bases). Germline V gives CDR1 LNHDA, CDR2 SQIVND (reference sequence). The CDR3 is 14 residues long. V was shortened by 7 bases and J by 1 base, with 13 bases between the two germline ends. CDR3 in amino acids: CASTVQDTNTEAFF. The DNA for the CDR3 is TGTGCCAGTACCGTACAGGATACGAACACTGAAGCTTTCTTT.

This chain connects TRBV7-2 to TRBJ2-7, with D possibly TRBD2 on 6 matching bases. V was clipped by 5 bases and J by 7 bases, with 18 bases between them. Germline CDR1 and CDR2: SGHTA and FQGNSA. CDR3 size: 14 residues. CDR3 DNA sequence: TGTGCCAGCAGCCCAGTAAGGAGGGCACTTGAGCAGTACTTC. Amino acids: CASSPVRRALEQYF.

The sample holds one count of this clone. V gene TRBV18 combines with J gene TRBJ2-5; D is unresolved. The DNA end is more similar to TRBJ2-7, so the J call may be wrong. The CDR3 covers 13 residues. Germline V lookup: CDR1 KGHSH, CDR2 LQKENI. CDR3 bases: TGTGCCAGCTCACCACTGGGCGGATCCGAGCAGTACTTC. Protein product: CASSPLGGSEQYF.

CDR3 DNA sequence: TGTGCCAGCAGCTTAGTGGGGGGAGGGTACAATGAGCAGTTCTTC. This sequence encodes CASSLVGGGYNEQFF. The chain recombines TRBV11-2 with TRBJ2-1, with TRBD2 matching over 7 bases. The CDR3 sequence is 15 residues long. Losses at the gene ends were 1 base for V and 4 bases for J; bases not matched to a gene: 4. Per germline, CDR1 SGHAT and CDR2 FQNNGV.

The chain links TRBV19 to TRBJ1-5, with 11 nucleotides matching TRBD1. This CDR3 has 18 amino acids. Losses at the gene ends were 6 bases for V and 1 base for J; bases not matched to a gene: 11. Germline CDR1 reads LNHDA; CDR2 reads SQIVND (reference sequence). The CDR3 region has the DNA TGTGCCAGTAGCAAGGGGACAGGGGGAAGGGTCAGCAATCAGCCCCAGCATTTT. Encoded protein: CASSKGTGGRVSNQPQHF.

This clone has more than one count but fewer than ten. The chain links TRBV9 to TRBJ1-2, with 7 bases that match TRBD1. Losses at the gene ends were 3 bases for V and 8 bases for J; bases not matched to a gene: 7. This CDR3 region has 13 residues. Germline V lookup: CDR1 SGDLS, CDR2 YYNGEE. DNA of the CDR3: TGTGCCAGCAGCGGACAGGGAACTGGAGGCTACACCTTC. Its translation is CASSGQGTGGYTF.